This TCR beta chain was sequenced for a study of technical replicates of blood from several donors. CDR3 length: 14 amino acids. Germline values: CDR1 LNHDA, CDR2 SQIVND (reference sequence). After removal of 6 bases from V and 5 bases from J, the junction contained 4 bases not matched to a gene. Profiled with immunoSEQ multiplex PCR; TCRdb holds only in-frame clones, not every one. The top ten clones hold about 4.3% of a sample with 55,000 to 75,000 clones, 91% of them seen once. The clonotype was recovered from a human donor in good health. Some clones in this sample may be carry-over from other donors' samples. The sequenced sample was PBMCs. The V call is TRBV19, the J call TRBJ1-4, with TRBD1 matching over 9 bases. The CDR3 nucleotides are TGTGCCAGTAGCGGACAGGGGAAGAATGAAAAACTGTTTTTT. Its translation: CASSGQGKNEKLFF.